This note documents a single T cell receptor beta chain sequence. The repertoire was sequenced with immunoSEQ multiplex PCR; TCRdb's copy has only in-frame clones and lacks some. The sample has approximately 190,000 clones, roughly four fifths seen once. These data are taken from a study of blood T cell repertoires in COVID-19. Overall study: Nucleic acid was either cDNA or gDNA, and it came from T cells, B-cell-depleted T cells, or PBMCs.

Trimming at V came to 4 bases and at J to 4 bases, leaving 10 bases not matched to a gene. The length of the CDR3 is 16 residues. CDR1 and CDR2 from the germline V gene are LNHDA and SQIVND (reference sequence). Sequencing was performed on PBMCs or T cells enriched from blood (not recorded which). The receptor was isolated from a middle-aged man who had recovered from COVID-19. The chain combines TRBV19 with TRBJ2-5; 9 bases map to TRBD1. The CDR3 coding sequence is TGTGCCAGTAGTAATAACAGGGGGCGGTCAGGAGAGACCCAGTACTTC. Translation gives CASSNNRGRSGETQYF.